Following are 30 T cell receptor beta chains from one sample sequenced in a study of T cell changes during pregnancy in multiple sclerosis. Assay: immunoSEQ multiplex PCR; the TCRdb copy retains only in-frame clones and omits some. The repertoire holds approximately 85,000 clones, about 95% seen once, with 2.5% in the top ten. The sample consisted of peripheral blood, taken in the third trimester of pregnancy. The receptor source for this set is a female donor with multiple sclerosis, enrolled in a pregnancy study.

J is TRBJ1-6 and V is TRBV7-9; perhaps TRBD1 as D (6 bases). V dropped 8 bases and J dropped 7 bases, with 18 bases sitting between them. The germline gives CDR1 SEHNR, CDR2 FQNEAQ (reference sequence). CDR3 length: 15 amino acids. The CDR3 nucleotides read TGTGCCAGCCAAACAGGGCTTCTTGGGAATTCACCCCTCCACTTT. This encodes CASQTGLLGNSPLHF.

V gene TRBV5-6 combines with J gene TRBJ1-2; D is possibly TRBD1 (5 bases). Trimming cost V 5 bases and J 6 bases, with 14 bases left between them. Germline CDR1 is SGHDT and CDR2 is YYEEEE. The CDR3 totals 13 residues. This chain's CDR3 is CASSFAGMDGYTF. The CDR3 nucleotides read TGTGCCAGCAGTTTCGCAGGGATGGATGGCTACACCTTC.

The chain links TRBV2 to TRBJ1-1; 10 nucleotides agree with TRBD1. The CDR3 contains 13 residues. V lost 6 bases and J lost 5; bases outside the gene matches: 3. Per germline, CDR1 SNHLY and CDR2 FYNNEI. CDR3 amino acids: CASSGQGVTEAFF. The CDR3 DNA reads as TGTGCCAGCAGCGGACAGGGGGTGACTGAAGCTTTCTTT.

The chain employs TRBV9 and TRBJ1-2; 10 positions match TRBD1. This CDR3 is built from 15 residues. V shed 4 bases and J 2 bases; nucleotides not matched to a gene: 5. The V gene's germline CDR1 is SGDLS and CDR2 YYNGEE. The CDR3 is CASSTGTGDNYGYTF. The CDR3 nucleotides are TGTGCCAGCAGCACCGGGACAGGGGACAACTATGGCTACACCTTC. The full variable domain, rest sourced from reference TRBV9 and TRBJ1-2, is DSGVTQTPKHLITATGQRVTLRCSPRSGDLSVYWYQQSLDQGLQFLIQYYNGEERAKGNILERFSAQQFPDLHSELNLSSLELGDSALYFCASSTGTGDNYGYTFGSGTRLTVV.

CDR3 amino acids: CASSVVSGGVADTQYF. CDR3 DNA sequence: TGTGCCAGCAGCGTAGTCAGCGGGGGGGTTGCAGATACGCAGTATTTT. This chain connects TRBV9 to TRBJ2-3, with 10 positions matching TRBD2. The CDR3 contains 16 residues. Germline V gene sequence: CDR1 SGDLS, CDR2 YYNGEE. The junction had 5 bases not matched to a gene; V was cut back by 0 bases and J by 4 bases.

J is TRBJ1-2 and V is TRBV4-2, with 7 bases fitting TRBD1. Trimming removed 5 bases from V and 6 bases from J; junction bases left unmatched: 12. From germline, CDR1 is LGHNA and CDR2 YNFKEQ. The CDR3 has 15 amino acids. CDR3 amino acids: CASSLRPQGQDGYTF. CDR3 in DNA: TGTGCCAGCAGCTTGCGGCCACAGGGGCAGGATGGCTACACCTTC.

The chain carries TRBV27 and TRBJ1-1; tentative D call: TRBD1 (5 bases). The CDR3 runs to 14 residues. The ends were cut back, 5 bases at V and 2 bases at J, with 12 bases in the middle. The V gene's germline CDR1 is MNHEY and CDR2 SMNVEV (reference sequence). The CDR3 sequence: CASSAPTENTEAFF. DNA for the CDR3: TGTGCCAGCAGTGCCCCGACAGAAAACACTGAAGCTTTCTTT.

The CDR3 sequence: CASIPLGGNTGELFF. The DNA of the CDR3 is TGTGCCAGCATCCCTCTAGGGGGAAACACCGGGGAGCTGTTTTTT. The chain links TRBV27 to TRBJ2-2; tentatively, D is TRBD1 (6 bases). Germline V CDR1 and CDR2: MNHEY, SMNVEV (reference sequence). The CDR3 extends over 15 amino acids. V was trimmed by 7 bases and J by 2 bases, leaving 14 bases between them.

The CDR3 region is CAWKLGGPDTQYF. As DNA, the CDR3 is TGTGCCTGGAAATTGGGGGGGCCAGATACGCAGTATTTT. The rearrangement uses TRBV30 and TRBJ2-3, with D possibly matching TRBD2 (7 bases). Germline V gene lookup returns CDR1 GTSNPN and CDR2 SVGIG (reference sequence). V was shortened by 4 bases and J by 4 bases, with 12 bases between the two germline ends. The CDR3 contains 13 residues. The entire variable domain, with the rest obtained from reference TRBV30 and TRBJ2-3, is as follows: SQTIHQWPATLVQPVGSPLSLECTVEGTSNPNLYWYRQAAGRGLQLLFYSVGIGQISSEVPQNLSASRPQDRQFILSSKKLLLSDSGFYLCAWKLGGPDTQYFGPGTRLTVL.

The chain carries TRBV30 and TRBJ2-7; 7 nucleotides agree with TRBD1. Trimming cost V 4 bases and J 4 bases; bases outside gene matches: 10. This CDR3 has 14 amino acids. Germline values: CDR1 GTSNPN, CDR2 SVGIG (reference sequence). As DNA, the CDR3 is TGTGCCTGGATGGGACCGGGACAGCAGTACGAGCAGTACTTC. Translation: CAWMGPGQQYEQYF.

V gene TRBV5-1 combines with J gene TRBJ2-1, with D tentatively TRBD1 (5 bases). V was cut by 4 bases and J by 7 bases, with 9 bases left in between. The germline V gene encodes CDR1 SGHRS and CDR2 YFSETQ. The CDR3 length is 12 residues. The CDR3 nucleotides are TGCGCCAGCAGCGGCAGGGTGAATGAGCAGTTCTTC. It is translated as CASSGRVNEQFF.

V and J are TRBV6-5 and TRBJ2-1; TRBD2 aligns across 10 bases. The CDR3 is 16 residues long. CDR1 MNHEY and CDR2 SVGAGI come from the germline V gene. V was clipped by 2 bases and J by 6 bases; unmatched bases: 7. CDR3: CASSYLRAGGGNEQFF. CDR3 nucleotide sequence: TGTGCCAGCAGTTACCTTCGAGCGGGGGGGGGCAATGAGCAGTTCTTC.

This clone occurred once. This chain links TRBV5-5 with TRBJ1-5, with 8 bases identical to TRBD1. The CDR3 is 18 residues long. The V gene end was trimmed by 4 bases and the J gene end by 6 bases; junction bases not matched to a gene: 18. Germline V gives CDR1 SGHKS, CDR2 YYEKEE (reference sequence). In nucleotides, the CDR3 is TGTGCCAGCAGCCCGCAATTTGGACAGGGCGGCTTTGGTCAGCCCCAGCATTTT. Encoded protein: CASSPQFGQGGFGQPQHF.

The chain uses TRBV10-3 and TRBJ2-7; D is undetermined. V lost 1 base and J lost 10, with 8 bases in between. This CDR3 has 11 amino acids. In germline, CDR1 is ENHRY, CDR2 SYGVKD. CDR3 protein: CAISEWQFQYF. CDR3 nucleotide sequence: TGTGCCATCAGTGAGTGGCAGTTCCAGTACTTC.

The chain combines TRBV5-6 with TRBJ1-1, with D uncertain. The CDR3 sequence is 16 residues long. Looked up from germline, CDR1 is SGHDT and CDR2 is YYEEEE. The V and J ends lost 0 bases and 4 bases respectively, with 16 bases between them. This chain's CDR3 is CASSLGGGPRFTEAFF. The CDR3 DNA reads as TGTGCCAGCAGCTTGGGGGGAGGGCCCCGGTTCACTGAAGCTTTCTTT. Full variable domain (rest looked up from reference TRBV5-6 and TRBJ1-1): DAGVTQSPTHLIKTRGQQVTLRCSPKSGHDTVSWYQQALGQGPQFIFQYYEEEERQRGNFPDRFSGHQFPNYSSELNVNALLLGDSALYLCASSLGGGPRFTEAFFGQGTRLTVV.

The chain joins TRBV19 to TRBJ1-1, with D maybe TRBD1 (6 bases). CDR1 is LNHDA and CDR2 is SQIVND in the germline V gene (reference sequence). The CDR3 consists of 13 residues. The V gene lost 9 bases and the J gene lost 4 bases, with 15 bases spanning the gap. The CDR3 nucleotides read TGTGCCAGCTCAACAGGGAGGGGCACTGAAGCTTTCTTT. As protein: CASSTGRGTEAFF.

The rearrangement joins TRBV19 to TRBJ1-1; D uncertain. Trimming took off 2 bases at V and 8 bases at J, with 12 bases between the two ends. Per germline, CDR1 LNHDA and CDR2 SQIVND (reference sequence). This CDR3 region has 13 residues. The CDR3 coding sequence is TGTGCCAGTAGTATACTCACCTCCCGGGAAGCTTTCTTT. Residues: CASSILTSREAFF.

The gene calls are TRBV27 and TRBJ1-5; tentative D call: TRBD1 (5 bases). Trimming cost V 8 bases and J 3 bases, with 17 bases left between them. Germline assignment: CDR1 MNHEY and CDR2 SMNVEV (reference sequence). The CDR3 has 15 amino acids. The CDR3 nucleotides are TGTGCCAGCGGATCTACCTGGGGCCACAATCAGCCCCAGCATTTT. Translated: CASGSTWGHNQPQHF.

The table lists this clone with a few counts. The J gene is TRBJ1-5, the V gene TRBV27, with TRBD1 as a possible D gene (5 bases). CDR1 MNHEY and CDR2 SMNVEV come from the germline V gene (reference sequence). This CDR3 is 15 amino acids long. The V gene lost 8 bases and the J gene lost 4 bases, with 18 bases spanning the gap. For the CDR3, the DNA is TGTGCCAGCGCTACGGGGTCGCGGGGGAATCAGCCCCAGCATTTT. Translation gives CASATGSRGNQPQHF.

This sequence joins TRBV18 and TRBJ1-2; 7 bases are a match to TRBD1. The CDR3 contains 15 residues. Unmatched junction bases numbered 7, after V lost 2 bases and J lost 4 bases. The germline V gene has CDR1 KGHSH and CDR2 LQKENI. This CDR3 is CASSPKQGPSYGYTF. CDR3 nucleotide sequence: TGTGCCAGCTCACCAAAACAGGGGCCCTCCTATGGCTACACCTTC. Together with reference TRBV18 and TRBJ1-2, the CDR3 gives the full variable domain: NAGVMQNPRHLVRRRGQEARLRCSPMKGHSHVYWYRQLPEEGLKFMVYLQKENIIDESGMPKERFSAEFPKEGPSILRIQQVVRGDSAAYFCASSPKQGPSYGYTFGSGTRLTVV.

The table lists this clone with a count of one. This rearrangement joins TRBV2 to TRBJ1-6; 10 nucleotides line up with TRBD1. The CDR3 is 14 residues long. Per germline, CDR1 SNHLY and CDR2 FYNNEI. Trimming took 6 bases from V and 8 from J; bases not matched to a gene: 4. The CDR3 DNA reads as TGTGCCAGCAGGGGGGGACAGGGGTATTCACCCCTCCACTTT. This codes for CASRGGQGYSPLHF.

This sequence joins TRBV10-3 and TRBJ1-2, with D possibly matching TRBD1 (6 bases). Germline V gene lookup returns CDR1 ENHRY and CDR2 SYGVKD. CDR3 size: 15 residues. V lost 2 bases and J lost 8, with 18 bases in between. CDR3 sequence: CAISEPRGGAEGYTF. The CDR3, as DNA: TGTGCCATCAGTGAGCCTAGGGGGGGCGCGGAAGGCTACACCTTC.

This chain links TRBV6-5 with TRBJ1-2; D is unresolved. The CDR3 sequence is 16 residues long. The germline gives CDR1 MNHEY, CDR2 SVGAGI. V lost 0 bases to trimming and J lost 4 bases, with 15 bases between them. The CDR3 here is CASSYSTPPGIYGYTF. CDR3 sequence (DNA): TGTGCCAGCAGTTACTCTACCCCCCCGGGGATCTATGGCTACACCTTC.

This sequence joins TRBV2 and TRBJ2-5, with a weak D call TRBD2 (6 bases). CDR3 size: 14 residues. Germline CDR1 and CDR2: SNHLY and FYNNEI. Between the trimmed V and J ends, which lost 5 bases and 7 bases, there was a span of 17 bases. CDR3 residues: CASSRAGLPGTQYF. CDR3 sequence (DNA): TGTGCCAGCAGTAGAGCAGGACTACCGGGGACCCAGTACTTC.

The CDR3 here is CASSPGSSTEQYF. In DNA, the CDR3 is TGTGCCAGCTCACCCGGTTCGTCAACCGAGCAGTACTTC. The V gene is TRBV18, the J gene TRBJ2-7; no clear D. The CDR3 contains 13 residues. Trimming left V 3 bases short and J 6 bases short, with 12 bases between. Germline lookup yields CDR1 KGHSH and CDR2 LQKENI.

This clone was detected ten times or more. The CDR3 reads CATQTVTDGKETQYF. The CDR3 DNA sequence: TGCGCCACCCAAACGGTAACTGACGGGAAAGAGACCCAGTACTTC. The chain joins TRBV10-2 to TRBJ2-5; tentatively, D is TRBD2 (5 bases). This CDR3 has 15 residues. Germline V gives CDR1 WSHSY, CDR2 SAAADI. V was shortened by 10 bases and J by 3 bases, with 21 bases between the two germline ends.

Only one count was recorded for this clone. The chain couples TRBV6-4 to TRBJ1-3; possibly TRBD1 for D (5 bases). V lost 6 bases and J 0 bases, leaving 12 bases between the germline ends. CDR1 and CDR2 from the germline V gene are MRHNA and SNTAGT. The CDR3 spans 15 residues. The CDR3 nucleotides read TGTGCCAGCAGGGACAACATTGGCTCTGGAAACACCATATATTTT. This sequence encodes CASRDNIGSGNTIYF.

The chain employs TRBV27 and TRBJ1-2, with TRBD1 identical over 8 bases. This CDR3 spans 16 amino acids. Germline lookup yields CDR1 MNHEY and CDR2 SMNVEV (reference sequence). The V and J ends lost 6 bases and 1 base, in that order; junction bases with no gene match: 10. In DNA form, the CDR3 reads TGTGCCAGCAGGGTGACTGGGGGACAGGTTAACTATGGCTACACCTTC. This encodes CASRVTGGQVNYGYTF.

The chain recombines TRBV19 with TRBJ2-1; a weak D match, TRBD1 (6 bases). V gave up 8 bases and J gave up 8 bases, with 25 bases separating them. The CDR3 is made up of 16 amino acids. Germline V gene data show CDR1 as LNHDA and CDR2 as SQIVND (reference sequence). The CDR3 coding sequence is TGTGCCAGTCTAATTCCCCTGGACAGACGGGCCGATGAGCAGTTCTTC. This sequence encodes CASLIPLDRRADEQFF. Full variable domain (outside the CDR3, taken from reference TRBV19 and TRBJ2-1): DGGITQSPKYLFRKEGQNVTLSCEQNLNHDAMYWYRQDPGQGLRLIYYSQIVNDFQKGDIAEGYSVSREKKESFPLTVTSAQKNPTAFYLCASLIPLDRRADEQFFGPGTRLTVL.

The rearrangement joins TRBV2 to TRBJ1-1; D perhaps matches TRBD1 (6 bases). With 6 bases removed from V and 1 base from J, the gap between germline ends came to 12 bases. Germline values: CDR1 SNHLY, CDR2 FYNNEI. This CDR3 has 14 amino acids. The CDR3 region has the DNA TGTGCCAGCAGGGGGGGAGGGGGGAACACTGAAGCTTTCTTT. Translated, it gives CASRGGGGNTEAFF.